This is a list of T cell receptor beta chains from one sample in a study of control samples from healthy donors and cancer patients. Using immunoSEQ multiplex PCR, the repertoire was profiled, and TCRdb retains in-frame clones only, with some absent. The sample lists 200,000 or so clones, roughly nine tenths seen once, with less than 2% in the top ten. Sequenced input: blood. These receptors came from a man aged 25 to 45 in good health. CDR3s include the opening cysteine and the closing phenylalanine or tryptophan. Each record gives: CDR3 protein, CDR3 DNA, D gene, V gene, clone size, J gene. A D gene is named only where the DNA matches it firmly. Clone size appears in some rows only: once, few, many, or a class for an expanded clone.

CDR3 protein: CASSQNRGSYEQYF; CDR3 DNA: TGCGCCAGCAGCCAAAATAGGGGCTCCTACGAGCAGTACTTC; D gene: NA; V gene: TRBV4-1; clone size: NA; J gene: TRBJ2-7
CDR3 protein: CASTLRGAGDNTDTQYF; CDR3 DNA: TGCGCCAGCACCCTAAGAGGGGCGGGGGATAACACAGATACGCAGTATTTT; D gene: TRBD2; V gene: TRBV4-1; clone size: NA; J gene: TRBJ2-3
CDR3 protein: CASSLAGEGSPLHF; CDR3 DNA: TGTGCCAGCAGCTTGGCAGGGGAGGGTTCACCCCTCCACTTT; D gene: NA; V gene: TRBV5-4; clone size: NA; J gene: TRBJ1-6
CDR3 protein: CASSQNYRAYSGNTIYF; CDR3 DNA: TGTGCCAGCAGCCAGAACTACAGGGCCTACTCTGGAAACACCATATATTTT; D gene: NA; V gene: TRBV3-1/TRBV3-2; clone size: once; J gene: TRBJ1-3
CDR3 protein: CASSDERWRGPDTQYF; CDR3 DNA: TGCGCCAGCAGTGACGAGAGGTGGCGGGGGCCGGATACGCAGTATTTT; D gene: NA; V gene: TRBV4-1; clone size: NA; J gene: TRBJ2-3
CDR3 protein: CASQGQNYGYTF; CDR3 DNA: TGTGCCAGCCAGGGACAGAACTATGGCTACACCTTC; D gene: TRBD1; V gene: TRBV18; clone size: NA; J gene: TRBJ1-2
CDR3 protein: CASSQSIGNYGYTF; CDR3 DNA: TGTGCCAGCTCACAATCCATTGGGAACTATGGCTACACCTTC; D gene: NA; V gene: TRBV18; clone size: NA; J gene: TRBJ1-2
CDR3 protein: CASSMGQGALEAFF; CDR3 DNA: TGCGCCAGCAGCATGGGACAGGGGGCTCTTGAAGCTTTCTTT; D gene: TRBD1; V gene: TRBV5-1; clone size: NA; J gene: TRBJ1-1
CDR3 protein: CASSEPGAGTNYGYTF; CDR3 DNA: TGTGCCAGCAGTGAACCCGGGGCCGGGACTAACTATGGCTACACCTTC; D gene: NA; V gene: TRBV25-1; clone size: NA; J gene: TRBJ1-2
CDR3 protein: CASSAEGTRNEKLFF; CDR3 DNA: TGTGCCAGTAGTGCTGAGGGGACTCGGAATGAAAAACTGTTTTTT; D gene: NA; V gene: TRBV19; clone size: NA; J gene: TRBJ1-4
CDR3 protein: CASRDAGMTSTDTQYF; CDR3 DNA: TGTGCCAGTAGGGACGCAGGGATGACTAGCACAGATACGCAGTATTTT; D gene: NA; V gene: TRBV19; clone size: once; J gene: TRBJ2-3
CDR3 protein: CASRGGSSSGQFF; CDR3 DNA: NA; D gene: NA; V gene: TRBV12-3/TRBV12-4; clone size: NA; J gene: TRBJ2-1
CDR3 protein: CASSYHGQGVDTQYF; CDR3 DNA: TGTGCCAGCAGTTACCACGGACAGGGAGTAGATACGCAGTATTTT; D gene: TRBD1; V gene: TRBV6-6; clone size: NA; J gene: TRBJ2-3
CDR3 protein: CATSRQKNTEAFF; CDR3 DNA: TGTGCCACCAGCAGACAGAAGAACACTGAAGCTTTCTTT; D gene: NA; V gene: TRBV15; clone size: NA; J gene: TRBJ1-1
CDR3 protein: CASSSAGLGNGYTF; CDR3 DNA: TGTGCCAGCAGCTCCGCAGGGCTCGGGAATGGCTACACCTTC; D gene: NA; V gene: TRBV11-1; clone size: once; J gene: TRBJ1-2
CDR3 protein: CAISGVRAYEQYF; CDR3 DNA: TGTGCCATCAGTGGCGTCAGGGCCTACGAGCAGTACTTC; D gene: NA; V gene: TRBV10-3; clone size: NA; J gene: TRBJ2-7
CDR3 protein: CASCRSRGQKNTGELFF; CDR3 DNA: TGTGCCAGCTGTCGGTCCCGAGGACAGAAGAACACCGGGGAGCTGTTTTTT; D gene: NA; V gene: TRBV7-8; clone size: NA; J gene: TRBJ2-2
CDR3 protein: CASSFSLSEAFF; CDR3 DNA: TGTGCCAGCAGTTTTTCGCTCTCTGAAGCTTTCTTT; D gene: NA; V gene: TRBV12-3/TRBV12-4; clone size: NA; J gene: TRBJ1-1
CDR3 protein: CASSQKGGTYEQYF; CDR3 DNA: TGCGCCAGCAGCCAGAAGGGCGGTACCTACGAGCAGTACTTC; D gene: NA; V gene: TRBV4-1; clone size: once; J gene: TRBJ2-7
CDR3 protein: CASSAYFGTDTQYF; CDR3 DNA: TGTGCCAGCAGTGCCTACTTTGGCACAGATACGCAGTATTTT; D gene: NA; V gene: TRBV2; clone size: few; J gene: TRBJ2-3
CDR3 protein: CASKGLTYNEQFF; CDR3 DNA: TGTGCCAGCAAGGGCTTGACCTACAATGAGCAGTTCTTC; D gene: NA; V gene: TRBV2; clone size: NA; J gene: TRBJ2-1
CDR3 protein: CASSLSGVSYGYTF; CDR3 DNA: TGTGCCAGCAGTTTATCGGGGGTCAGCTATGGCTACACCTTC; D gene: NA; V gene: TRBV27; clone size: NA; J gene: TRBJ1-2
CDR3 protein: CASSEQGGGEKLFF; CDR3 DNA: TGCGCCAGCAGTGAGCAGGGAGGAGGCGAAAAACTGTTTTTT; D gene: NA; V gene: TRBV10-2; clone size: NA; J gene: TRBJ1-4
CDR3 protein: CASTPGTRVQDEQFF; CDR3 DNA: TGCGCCAGCACCCCTGGAACGAGGGTTCAGGATGAGCAGTTCTTC; D gene: NA; V gene: TRBV5-1; clone size: once; J gene: TRBJ2-1
CDR3 protein: CASSQGRGYTF; CDR3 DNA: TGTGCCAGCAGCCAGGGACGGGGCTACACCTTC; D gene: NA; V gene: TRBV6-5; clone size: NA; J gene: TRBJ1-2
CDR3 protein: CASSPGTLGDEQFF; CDR3 DNA: TGTGCCAGCAGTCCAGGGACCCTGGGGGATGAGCAGTTCTTC; D gene: NA; V gene: TRBV27; clone size: once; J gene: TRBJ2-1
CDR3 protein: CAWSVGHKGDEQYF; CDR3 DNA: TGTGCCTGGAGTGTCGGACACAAAGGGGACGAGCAGTACTTC; D gene: NA; V gene: TRBV30; clone size: NA; J gene: TRBJ2-7
CDR3 protein: CASSASGTDEKLFF; CDR3 DNA: TGTGCCAGCAGCGCCTCCGGGACAGATGAAAAACTGTTTTTT; D gene: TRBD1; V gene: TRBV9; clone size: NA; J gene: TRBJ1-4
CDR3 protein: CASSDIQGEAEQYF; CDR3 DNA: TGTGCCAGCAGTGACATCCAGGGGGAGGCCGAGCAGTACTTC; D gene: NA; V gene: TRBV2; clone size: NA; J gene: TRBJ2-7
CDR3 protein: CASSLAGGPNQPQHF; CDR3 DNA: TGTGCCAGCAGCTTAGCAGGGGGGCCCAATCAGCCCCAGCATTTT; D gene: NA; V gene: TRBV7-9; clone size: NA; J gene: TRBJ1-5
CDR3 protein: CASILDAANTEAFF; CDR3 DNA: TGTGCCAGCATTCTTGACGCGGCGAACACTGAAGCTTTCTTT; D gene: NA; V gene: TRBV6-5; clone size: NA; J gene: TRBJ1-1
CDR3 protein: CASSKGFRGRSQSTDTQYF; CDR3 DNA: TGTGCCAGCAGCAAAGGGTTCCGGGGGCGATCACAGAGCACAGATACGCAGTATTTT; D gene: NA; V gene: TRBV21-1; clone size: NA; J gene: TRBJ2-3
CDR3 protein: CASSYSLTTIGYTF; CDR3 DNA: TGTGCCAGCAGTTACTCGTTAACAACCATCGGCTACACCTTC; D gene: NA; V gene: TRBV6-6; clone size: NA; J gene: TRBJ1-2
CDR3 protein: CASSYRDGDKTEAFF; CDR3 DNA: TGTGCCAGCAGCTACCGGGACGGTGATAAGACTGAAGCTTTCTTT; D gene: NA; V gene: TRBV13; clone size: NA; J gene: TRBJ1-1
CDR3 protein: CASSLYWGTDKETQYF; CDR3 DNA: TGTGCCAGCAGTTTATATTGGGGGACTGACAAAGAGACCCAGTACTTC; D gene: NA; V gene: TRBV27; clone size: once; J gene: TRBJ2-5
CDR3 protein: CASSQDTHSYEQYF; CDR3 DNA: TGTGCCAGCAGTCAGGACACGCACTCCTACGAGCAGTACTTC; D gene: NA; V gene: TRBV7-8; clone size: NA; J gene: TRBJ2-7
CDR3 protein: CSARGLAGLSSYNEQFF; CDR3 DNA: TGCAGTGCTCGTGGGCTAGCGGGGTTAAGCTCCTACAATGAGCAGTTCTTC; D gene: TRBD2; V gene: TRBV20-1; clone size: NA; J gene: TRBJ2-1